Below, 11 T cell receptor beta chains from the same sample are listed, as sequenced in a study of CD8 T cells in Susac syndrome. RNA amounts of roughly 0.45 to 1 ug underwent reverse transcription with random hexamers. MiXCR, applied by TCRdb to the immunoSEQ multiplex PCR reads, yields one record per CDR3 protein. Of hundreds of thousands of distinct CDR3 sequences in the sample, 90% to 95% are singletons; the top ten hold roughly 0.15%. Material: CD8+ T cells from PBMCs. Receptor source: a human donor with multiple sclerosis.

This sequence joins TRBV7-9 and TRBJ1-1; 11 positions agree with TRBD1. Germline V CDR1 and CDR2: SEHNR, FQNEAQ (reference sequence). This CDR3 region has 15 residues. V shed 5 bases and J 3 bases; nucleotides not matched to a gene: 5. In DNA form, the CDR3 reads TGTGCCAGCAGCGACGGACAGGGGGCAGACACTGAAGCTTTCTTT. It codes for CASSDGQGADTEAFF.

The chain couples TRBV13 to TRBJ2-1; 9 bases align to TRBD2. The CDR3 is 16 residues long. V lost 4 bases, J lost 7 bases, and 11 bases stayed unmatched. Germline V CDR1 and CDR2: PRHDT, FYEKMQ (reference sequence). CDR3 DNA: TGTGCCAGCAGCTCCGGGACTAGCCTGGGGGGGAATGAGCAGTTCTTC. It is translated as CASSSGTSLGGNEQFF. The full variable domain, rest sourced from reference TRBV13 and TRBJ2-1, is AAGVIQSPRHLIKEKRETATLKCYPIPRHDTVYWYQQGPGQDPQFLISFYEKMQSDKGSIPDRFSAQQFSDYHSELNMSSLELGDSALYFCASSSGTSLGGNEQFFGPGTRLTVL.

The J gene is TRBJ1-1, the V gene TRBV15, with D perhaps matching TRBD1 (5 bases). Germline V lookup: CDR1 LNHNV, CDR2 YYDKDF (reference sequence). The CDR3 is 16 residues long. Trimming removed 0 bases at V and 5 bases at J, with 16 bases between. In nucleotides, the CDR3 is TGTGCCACCAGCAGAGACCCGGGGTCGGGGCGGACTGAAGCTTTCTTT. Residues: CATSRDPGSGRTEAFF.

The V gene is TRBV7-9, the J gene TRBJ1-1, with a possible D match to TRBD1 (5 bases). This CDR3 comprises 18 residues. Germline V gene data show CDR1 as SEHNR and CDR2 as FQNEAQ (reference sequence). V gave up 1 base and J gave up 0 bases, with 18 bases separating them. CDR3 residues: CASSLDPVGRGMNTEAFF. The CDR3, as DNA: TGTGCCAGCAGCTTAGATCCGGTGGGGCGTGGGATGAACACTGAAGCTTTCTTT.

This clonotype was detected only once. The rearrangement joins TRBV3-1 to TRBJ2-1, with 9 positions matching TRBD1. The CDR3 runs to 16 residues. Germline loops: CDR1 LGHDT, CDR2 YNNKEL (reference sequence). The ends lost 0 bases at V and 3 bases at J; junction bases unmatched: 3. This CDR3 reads CASSQEGQGFYNEQFF. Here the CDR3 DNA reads TGTGCCAGCAGCCAAGAAGGACAGGGGTTCTACAATGAGCAGTTCTTC.

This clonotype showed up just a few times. The CDR3 bases are TGTGCCAGCAGTGACAGGGGGAACACTGAAGCTTTCTTT. It is translated as CASSDRGNTEAFF. This chain connects TRBV2 to TRBJ1-1; D is perhaps TRBD1 (6 bases). The CDR3 spans 13 residues. V shed 3 bases and J shed 1 base, with 6 bases lying between them. Germline CDR1 and CDR2: SNHLY and FYNNEI.

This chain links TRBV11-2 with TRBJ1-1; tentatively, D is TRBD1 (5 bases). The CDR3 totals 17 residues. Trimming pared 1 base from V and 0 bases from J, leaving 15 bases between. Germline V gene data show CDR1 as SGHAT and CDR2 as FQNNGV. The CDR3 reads CASSLGGTVFLNTEAFF. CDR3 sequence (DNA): TGTGCCAGCAGCTTAGGGGGCACAGTTTTCCTGAACACTGAAGCTTTCTTT.

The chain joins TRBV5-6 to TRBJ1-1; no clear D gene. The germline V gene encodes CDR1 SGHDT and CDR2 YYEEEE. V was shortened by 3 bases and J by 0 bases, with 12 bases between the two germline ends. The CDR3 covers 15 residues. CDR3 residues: CASSSETEMNTEAFF. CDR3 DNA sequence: TGTGCCAGCAGCTCAGAGACGGAGATGAACACTGAAGCTTTCTTT.

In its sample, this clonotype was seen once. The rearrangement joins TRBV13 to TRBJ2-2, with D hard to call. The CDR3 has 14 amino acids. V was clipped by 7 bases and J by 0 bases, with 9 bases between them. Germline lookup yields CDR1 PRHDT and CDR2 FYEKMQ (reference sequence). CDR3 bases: TGTGCCAGCAAAGAGAGGACGAACACCGGGGAGCTGTTTTTT. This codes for CASKERTNTGELFF.

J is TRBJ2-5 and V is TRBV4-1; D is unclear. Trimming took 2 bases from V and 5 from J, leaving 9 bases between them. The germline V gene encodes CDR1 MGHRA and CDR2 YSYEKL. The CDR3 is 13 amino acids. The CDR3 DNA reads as TGCGCCAGCAGCCAAAGTATTACCGAGACCCAGTACTTC. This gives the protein CASSQSITETQYF.

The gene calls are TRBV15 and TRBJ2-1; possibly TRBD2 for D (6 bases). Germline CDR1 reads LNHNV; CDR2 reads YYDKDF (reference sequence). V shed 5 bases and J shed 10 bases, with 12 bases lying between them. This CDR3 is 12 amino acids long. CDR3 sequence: CATSSTSGEQFF. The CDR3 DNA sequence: TGTGCCACCAGCTCCACCAGCGGGGAGCAGTTCTTC.